The 6 T cell receptor beta chains presented below share a single source sample, sequenced in a study of shared clonotypes between healthy human individuals. The method was immunoSEQ multiplex PCR; TCRdb's version includes in-frame clones alone and lacks a portion of them. The table lists more than 900,000 clones, about 84% of them singletons. Material: memory CD4+ T cells from PBMCs. Subset given: CD45RA-negative fraction. The receptor source for this set is a man aged 18 to 35 in good health. Some clones in this sample may be carry-over from other donors' samples.

The V and J genes are TRBV28 and TRBJ1-2; 12 nucleotides agree with TRBD1. V was pared by 5 bases and J by 2 bases, with 9 bases of the junction left unmatched. The CDR3 sequence is 17 residues long. Germline V gene lookup returns CDR1 MDHEN and CDR2 SYDVKM. DNA for the CDR3: TGTGCCAGCAGTCCCACCGGGACAGGGGGCAGGAACTATGGCTACACCTTC. This encodes CASSPTGTGGRNYGYTF.

The genes are TRBV28 and TRBJ1-3; 7 bases agree with TRBD1. J lost 4 bases, V lost 4 bases, and 4 bases had no gene match. CDR1 and CDR2 (germline): MDHEN, SYDVKM. The CDR3 is 14 amino acids. The CDR3 DNA follows: TGTGCCAGCAGTTCGGGAGGGGGCGGAAACACCATATATTTT. Its protein product is CASSSGGGGNTIYF.

The chain uses TRBV15 and TRBJ2-5; tentative D call: TRBD2 (6 bases). V was pared by 4 bases and J by 1 base, with 10 bases between. Germline V gives CDR1 LNHNV, CDR2 YYDKDF (reference sequence). The CDR3 sequence is 14 residues long. CDR3 DNA: TGTGCCACCAGCATTGGGGACTTCCAAGAGACCCAGTACTTC. Its protein is CATSIGDFQETQYF.

This clone was seen ten or more times. The sample carries other DNA sequences with the same CDR3. This rearrangement joins TRBV7-3 to TRBJ1-2; possibly TRBD1 for D (5 bases). Germline loops: CDR1 SGHTA, CDR2 FQGTGA. V gave up 5 bases and J gave up 0 bases, with 7 bases separating them. The CDR3 runs 13 residues. CDR3 coding DNA: TGTGCCAGCAGCCCGGACACTAACTATGGCTACACCTTC. It specifies CASSPDTNYGYTF.

This clone has a count of ten or more. The CDR3 loop reads CASSLSGGTQETQYF. In nucleotides, the CDR3 is TGCGCCAGCAGCCTTAGCGGGGGTACCCAAGAGACCCAGTACTTC. V and J are TRBV5-1 and TRBJ2-5, with TRBD2 matching over 9 bases. V was pared by 4 bases and J by 1 base, with 5 bases of the junction left unmatched. The CDR3 extends over 15 amino acids. Germline V gene data show CDR1 as SGHRS and CDR2 as YFSETQ. Based on the CDR3 plus reference TRBV5-1 and TRBJ2-5, the full variable domain is KAGVTQTPRYLIKTRGQQVTLSCSPISGHRSVSWYQQTPGQGLQFLFEYFSETQRNKGNFPGRFSGRQFSNSRSEMNVSTLELGDSALYLCASSLSGGTQETQYFGPGTRLLVL.

The CDR3 nucleotides read TGTGCCAGCAGCTTGATTAGGGCAGGGGGAACCGGGGAGCTGTTTTTT. Translating it yields CASSLIRAGGTGELFF. This sequence joins TRBV11-2 and TRBJ2-2, with TRBD1 identical over 7 bases. Per the germline V gene, CDR1 is SGHAT and CDR2 is FQNNGV. With 3 bases clipped from V and 5 bases from J, the junction kept 9 bases outside the gene matches. This CDR3 comprises 16 residues.